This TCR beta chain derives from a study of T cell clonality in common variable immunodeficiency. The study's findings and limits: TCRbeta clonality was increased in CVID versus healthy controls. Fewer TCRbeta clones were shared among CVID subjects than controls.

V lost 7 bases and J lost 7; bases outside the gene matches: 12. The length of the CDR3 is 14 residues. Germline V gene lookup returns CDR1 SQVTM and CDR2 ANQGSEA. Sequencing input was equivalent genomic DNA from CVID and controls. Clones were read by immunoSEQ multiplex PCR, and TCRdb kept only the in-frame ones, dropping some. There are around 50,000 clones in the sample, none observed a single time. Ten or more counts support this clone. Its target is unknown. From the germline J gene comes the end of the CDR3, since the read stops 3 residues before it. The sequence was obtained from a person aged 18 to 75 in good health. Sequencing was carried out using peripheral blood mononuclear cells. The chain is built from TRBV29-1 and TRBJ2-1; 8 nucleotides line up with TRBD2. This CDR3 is CSAKAGEGGNEQFF. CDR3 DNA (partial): TGCAGCGCTAAAGCGGGAGAGGGTGGTAATGAG.